The T cell receptor beta chain described here comes from a study of T cell responses to AZD1222 COVID-19 vaccine. Findings of the study overall: Most donors were white British and more were female, and clonal diversity was possibly underestimated. Regions left unmutated in variants are reportedly the target of nearly half of spike-specific TCRs.

Clones were sequenced by immunoSEQ multiplex PCR, and TCRdb holds only the in-frame ones, with some missing. The sample records some 120,000 clones, 85% to 95% being singletons. As regards this clone: Its target is unknown.

The CDR3 spans 13 residues. V was cut by 1 base and J by 8 bases, with 12 bases left in between. The germline V gene has CDR1 SQVTM and CDR2 ANQGSEA. The sample in question was peripheral blood, obtained on day 0 of AZD1222 vaccination. The TCR comes from an adult in good health. This rearrangement joins TRBV29-1 to TRBJ2-1; the D gene is possibly TRBD1 (6 bases). CDR3 bases: TGCAGCGTTGAAGGGAACAGGGTCGATGAGCAGTTCTTC. Translating it yields CSVEGNRVDEQFF.